This T cell receptor beta chain appears in the sequencing data of a study of blood T cell repertoires in COVID-19. Whole-study context: Some COVID-19 samples were acute and others convalescent; all came from the United States, Italy and Spain.

This clone was detected only a few times. Some clones are missing from TCRdb's copy, which holds only in-frame ones; the method was immunoSEQ multiplex PCR. The profile shows approximately 250,000 clones, around 88% of them singletons. Trimming pared 6 bases from V and 0 bases from J, leaving 8 bases between. Germline V gene data show CDR1 as MNHEY and CDR2 as SMNVEV (reference sequence). The CDR3 is 13 amino acids. The TCR comes from a woman aged 30 to 39 who had recovered from COVID-19. Sequenced input: PBMCs or T cells enriched from blood (not recorded which). The chain couples TRBV27 to TRBJ1-1; no clear D. The CDR3 protein is CASSPEMNTEAFF. For the CDR3, the DNA is TGTGCCAGCAGCCCCGAGATGAACACTGAAGCTTTCTTT.